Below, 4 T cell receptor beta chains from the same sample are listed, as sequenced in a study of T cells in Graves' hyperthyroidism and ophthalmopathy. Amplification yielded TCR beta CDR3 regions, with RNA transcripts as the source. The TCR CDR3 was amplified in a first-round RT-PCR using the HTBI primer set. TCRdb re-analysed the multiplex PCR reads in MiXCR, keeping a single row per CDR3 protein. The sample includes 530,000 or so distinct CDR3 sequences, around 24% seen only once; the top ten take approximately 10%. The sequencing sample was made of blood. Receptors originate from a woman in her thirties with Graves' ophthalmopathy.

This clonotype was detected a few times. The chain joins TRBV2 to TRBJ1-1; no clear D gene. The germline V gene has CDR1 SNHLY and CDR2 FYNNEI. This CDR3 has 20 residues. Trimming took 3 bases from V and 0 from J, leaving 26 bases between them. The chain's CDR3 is CASSDIPIPVTHTMNTEAFF. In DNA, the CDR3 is TGTGCCAGCAGTGATATCCCCATCCCTGTGACGCACACCATGAACACTGAAGCTTTCTTT.

The CDR3 coding sequence is TGTGCCAGCAGCCAGGCGAAGGGGGTATACACTGAAGCTTTCTTT. Its protein is CASSQAKGVYTEAFF. The rearrangement uses TRBV3-1 and TRBJ1-1; tentatively, D is TRBD1 (6 bases). V lost 3 bases to trimming and J lost 3 bases, with 14 bases between them. The CDR3 covers 15 residues. Per germline, CDR1 LGHDT and CDR2 YNNKEL (reference sequence).

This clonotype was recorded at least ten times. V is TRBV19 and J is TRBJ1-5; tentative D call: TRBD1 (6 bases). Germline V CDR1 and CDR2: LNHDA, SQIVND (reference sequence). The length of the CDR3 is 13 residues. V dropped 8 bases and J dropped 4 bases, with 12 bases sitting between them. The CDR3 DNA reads TGTGCCAGTTCCCAGGGGAGGAATCAGCCCCAGCATTTT. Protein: CASSQGRNQPQHF. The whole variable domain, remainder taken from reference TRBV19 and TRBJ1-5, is DGGITQSPKYLFRKEGQNVTLSCEQNLNHDAMYWYRQDPGQGLRLIYYSQIVNDFQKGDIAEGYSVSREKKESFPLTVTSAQKNPTAFYLCASSQGRNQPQHFGDGTRLSIL.

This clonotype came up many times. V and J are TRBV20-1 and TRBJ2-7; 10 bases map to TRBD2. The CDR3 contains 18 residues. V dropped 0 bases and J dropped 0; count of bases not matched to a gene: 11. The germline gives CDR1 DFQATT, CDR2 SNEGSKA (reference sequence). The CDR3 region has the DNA TGCAGTGCTAGAGATCCGGCTAGCGGGGGACTAAGCTCCTACGAGCAGTACTTC. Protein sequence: CSARDPASGGLSSYEQYF.